A selection of T cell receptor beta chains follows, all from one sample in a study of T cells in Graves' hyperthyroidism and ophthalmopathy. Each CDR3 protein is one row after TCRdb ran MiXCR on the multiplex PCR reads. This sample has hundreds of thousands of distinct CDR3 sequences; around 13% occur once, and the top ten carry 9.2%. What was sequenced was blood. The source is a woman aged 18-30 years with Graves' hyperthyroidism. CDR3s include the opening cysteine and the closing phenylalanine or tryptophan. D genes are given only for firm matches. The size entry gives once, few or many counts, or a class when the clone is expanded.

many	TRBV6-1	TRBJ2-3	TRBD2	TGTGCCAGCAGTGGTGCCCGGGGGGGCACAGATACGCAGTATTTT	CASSGARGGTDTQYF
many	TRBV6-1	TRBJ2-7	-	TGTGCCAGCAGTGACTACAATCGGCGCGAGCAGTACTTC	CASSDYNRREQYF
many	TRBV3-1	TRBJ2-3	-	TGTGCCAGCAGCCATGAAGGGGGCACAGATACGCAGTATTTT	CASSHEGGTDTQYF
many	TRBV5-1	TRBJ1-3	-	TGCGCCAGCAGTAAAGGGGGTCTCTCTGGAAACACCATATATTTT	CASSKGGLSGNTIYF
few	TRBV6-5	TRBJ1-1	-	TGTGCCAGCAGTTACTTTGGACAGATGAACACTGAAGCTTTCTTT	CASSYFGQMNTEAFF
many	TRBV20-1	TRBJ1-1	TRBD1	TGCAGTGCTAGACCTGGGACAGGGGGCAACACTGAAGCTTTCTTT	CSARPGTGGNTEAFF
many	TRBV18	TRBJ2-2	-	TGTGCCAGCTCACCAACAGCCCAGAACACCGGGGAGCTGTTTTTT	CASSPTAQNTGELFF
many	TRBV3-1	TRBJ2-7	-	TGTGCCAGCAGTCCAGGGACTTTCAGCTACGAGCAGTACTTC	CASSPGTFSYEQYF
many	TRBV19	TRBJ2-3	-	TGTGCCAGTAGTATAGGCGGGTGGAGGGATACGCAGTATTTT	CASSIGGWRDTQYF
many	TRBV2	TRBJ1-6	-	TGTGCCAGCAGCCGGACCGGGACTAGAGCTTCACCCCTCCACTTT	CASSRTGTRASPLHF
many	TRBV28	TRBJ1-4	-	TGTGCCAGCAGATCTGGGGGCGCAACTAATGAAAAACTGTTTTTT	CASRSGGATNEKLFF